A selection of T cell receptor beta chains follows, all from one sample in a study of T cell responses to AZD1222 COVID-19 vaccine. Data came from immunoSEQ multiplex PCR; TCRdb stores just in-frame clones and leaves some out. Seen here are about 120,000 clones, over 80% observed once, and the top ten hold more than 7%. Sequencing was performed on peripheral blood, taken 28 days after the second AZD1222 dose. All receptors derive from an adult who received the AZD1222 COVID-19 vaccine. CDR3s include the opening cysteine and the closing phenylalanine or tryptophan. Fields, in order: D gene, V gene, clone size, J gene, CDR3 DNA, CDR3 protein. A D gene is named only where the DNA matches it firmly. Clone size is not always given. Where it is, it says once, few, many or a class for expanded clones.

TRBD1	TRBV7-9	.	TRBJ2-7	TGTGCCAGCAGCTTAGTGGGGACAGTTTCCTTGGAGCAGTACTTC	CASSLVGTVSLEQYF
TRBD1	TRBV6-2/TRBV6-3	.	TRBJ1-2	TGTGCCAGCAGTCTACAGGGGAACTATGGCTACACCTTC	CASSLQGNYGYTF
.	TRBV7-9	.	TRBJ1-1	TGTGCCAGCAGCGAGCCCCCAGGGAATACTGAAGCTTTCTTT	CASSEPPGNTEAFF
TRBD1	TRBV6-4	once	TRBJ1-2	TGTGCCAGCAGTGTAGGCCAGAACAGGGGCGGCTACACCTTC	CASSVGQNRGGYTF
.	TRBV6-2/TRBV6-3	.	TRBJ2-2	TGTGCCAGCAGTTTCAACCCCGACGGGGAGCTGTTTTTT	CASSFNPDGELFF
.	TRBV10-1	.	TRBJ1-2	TGCGCCAGCAGTGAATCCCCCGGGACTACGGGGCACTATGGCTACACCTTC	CASSESPGTTGHYGYTF
.	TRBV5-1	.	TRBJ2-7	TGCGCCAGCAGCTTGGCCCATGGACAGTTATACGAGCAGTACTTC	CASSLAHGQLYEQYF
TRBD2	TRBV28	.	TRBJ2-7	TGTGCCAGCAGTAATAGCGGGGCCCTATCCTACGAGCAGTACTTC	CASSNSGALSYEQYF
.	TRBV27	.	TRBJ1-5	TGTGCCAGCAGTTCCTCATTTGGGTCCAAGGCGGGTAATCAGCCCCAGCATTTT	CASSSSFGSKAGNQPQHF
.	TRBV15	.	TRBJ2-7	TGTGCCACCAGCTCACAGGTATCCTACGAGCAGTACTTC	CATSSQVSYEQYF
TRBD1	TRBV6-5	.	TRBJ2-5	TGTGCCAGCAGGGACAGGGGGCATGGATGGACCCAGTACTTC	CASRDRGHGWTQYF
.	TRBV3-1/TRBV3-2	.	TRBJ1-2	TGTGCCAGCAGCCAAGATCGGGTTAATGGCTACACCTTC	CASSQDRVNGYTF
.	TRBV10-1	.	TRBJ2-7	TGCGCCAGCAGGATGCTCCTAGAGGCCTACGAGCAGTACTTC	CASRMLLEAYEQYF
.	TRBV11-2	.	TRBJ1-1	TGTGCCAGCAGCTTAGATATCTTAGGGGAAACTGAAGCTTTCTTT	CASSLDILGETEAFF
.	TRBV18	.	TRBJ1-1	TGTGCCAGCTCACCAGAAAGAGCGAACACTGAAGCTTTCTTT	CASSPERANTEAFF
.	TRBV7-9	.	TRBJ2-3	TGTGCCAGCAGCTTGGTCACAGGGACCAGCACAGATACGCAGTATTTT	CASSLVTGTSTDTQYF